The 21 T cell receptor beta chains below come from one sample, sequenced in a study of beta chain features in type 1 diabetes. Study-level points and caveats: Moderate but significant shortening of TCRB CDR3s was recorded in all four CD4+ subsets from Type 1 diabetes patients.

These receptors have no identified antigens. Of the isolated RNA, all was reverse transcribed, and so the sequenced material was expressed TCRB transcripts. Sequencing was performed with immunoSEQ multiplex PCR; in TCRdb, only in-frame clones are kept and a portion is missing. The table shows about 360,000 clones, with roughly 12% occurring only once. Sequenced: naive CD4+ T cells from blood. These receptors came from a woman under 30 with type 1 diabetes.

J is TRBJ2-5 and V is TRBV30; the match to TRBD1 covers 9 bases. The V gene's germline CDR1 is GTSNPN and CDR2 SVGIG (reference sequence). The CDR3 consists of 16 residues. V was pared by 1 base and J by 7 bases, with 13 bases of the junction left unmatched. The CDR3 coding sequence is TGTGCCTGGAGTGCGATCCGGACAGGGGAGATGGCGACCCAGTACTTC. Its protein product is CAWSAIRTGEMATQYF.

The chain links TRBV2 to TRBJ2-1, with D unresolved. The CDR3 is made up of 12 amino acids. CDR1 is SNHLY and CDR2 is FYNNEI in the germline V gene. V lost 6 bases, J lost 6 bases, and 9 bases lay in between. The CDR3 loop is CASRGSLNEQFF. The CDR3 region has the DNA TGTGCCAGCAGAGGTAGCCTCAATGAGCAGTTCTTC.

This clone was seen only a few times. The rearrangement joins TRBV19 to TRBJ2-7, with 7 bases fitting TRBD1. The CDR3 consists of 15 residues. Germline V gene lookup returns CDR1 LNHDA and CDR2 SQIVND (reference sequence). J gave up 3 bases and V 6 bases, and 11 bases lay outside the gene matches. CDR3: CASRYQQGFVYEQYF. In DNA form, the CDR3 reads TGTGCCAGTAGGTACCAACAGGGGTTCGTCTACGAGCAGTACTTC.

The table lists this clone with a few counts. This chain uses TRBV7-2 with TRBJ2-3, with D tentatively TRBD2 (6 bases). Trimming pared 5 bases from V and 10 bases from J, leaving 16 bases between. There are 13 residues in the CDR3. CDR1 is SGHTA, CDR2 FQGNSA, per germline. The CDR3 is CASSLKGGISQYF. The CDR3 nucleotides are TGTGCCAGCAGCCTTAAGGGAGGAATCTCGCAGTATTTT.

This rearrangement joins TRBV19 to TRBJ2-7; 12 bases align to TRBD2. Germline assignment: CDR1 LNHDA and CDR2 SQIVND (reference sequence). V lost 5 bases, J lost 2 bases, and 7 bases stayed unmatched. The CDR3 contains 16 residues. The CDR3 is CASSPRTSGDTYEQYF. The CDR3 DNA reads as TGTGCCAGTAGTCCGCGGACTAGCGGGGATACCTACGAGCAGTACTTC.

In its sample, this clone was seen a few times. The chain is built from TRBV2 and TRBJ2-7; 8 nucleotides line up with TRBD1. This CDR3 is built from 15 residues. CDR1 is SNHLY, CDR2 FYNNEI, per germline. V shed 6 bases, J shed 6 bases, and the junction held 13 bases outside the gene matches. CDR3 sequence reads: CASRLRQGRTLEQYF. The CDR3 DNA follows: TGTGCCAGCAGGTTACGACAGGGGCGGACTCTCGAGCAGTACTTC.

V gene TRBV12-5 combines with J gene TRBJ1-2; TRBD1 matches at 10 bases. Trimming removed 7 bases from V and 6 bases from J; junction bases left unmatched: 2. The CDR3 has 12 amino acids. Germline V gene lookup returns CDR1 LGHNT and CDR2 FRNRAP. CDR3 loop: CASAGTGDGYTF. DNA of the CDR3: TGTGCTAGTGCCGGGACAGGGGATGGCTACACCTTC. Drawing the rest from reference TRBV12-5 and TRBJ1-2, the complete variable domain is DARVTQTPRHKVTEMGQEVTMRCQPILGHNTVFWYRQTMMQGLELLAYFRNRAPLDDSGMPKDRFSAEMPDATLATLKIQPSEPRDSAVYFCASAGTGDGYTFGSGTRLTVV.

The J gene is TRBJ1-2, the V gene TRBV29-1, with TRBD1 matching 8 bases. J lost 6 bases, V lost 7 bases, and 7 bases had no gene match. Looked up from germline, CDR1 is SQVTM and CDR2 is ANQGSEA. CDR3 length: 12 residues. CDR3 in DNA: TGCAGCGGGGGGGACAGGTTGAATGGCTACACCTTC. Translated: CSGGDRLNGYTF.

For this clone: At the DNA level, this CDR3 is encoded by other sequences in the same sample as well. This chain joins TRBV7-2 and TRBJ2-4; 7 bases fit TRBD1. Germline CDR1 SGHTA, CDR2 FQGNSA. The CDR3 runs 13 residues. V shed 1 base, J shed 7 bases, and the junction held 1 base outside the gene matches. CDR3 protein: CASSLGQGNIQYF. The CDR3 region has the DNA TGTGCCAGCAGCTTAGGACAGGGTAACATTCAGTACTTC. Full variable domain (outside the CDR3, taken from reference TRBV7-2 and TRBJ2-4): GAGVSQSPSNKVTEKGKDVELRCDPISGHTALYWYRQSLGQGLEFLIYFQGNSAPDKSGLPSDRFSAERTGGSVSTLTIQRTQQEDSAVYLCASSLGQGNIQYFGAGTRLSVL.

The chain links TRBV5-4 to TRBJ1-3, with 7 positions matching TRBD1. The CDR3 consists of 16 residues. CDR1 SGHNT and CDR2 YYREEE come from the germline V gene (reference sequence). Unmatched junction bases numbered 4, after V lost 1 base and J lost 0 bases. In DNA form, the CDR3 reads TGTGCCAGCAGCTTGAACAGGGGTCTCTCTGGAAACACCATATATTTT. Amino acid sequence: CASSLNRGLSGNTIYF.

This clone turned up a few times. J is TRBJ2-5 and V is TRBV10-3, with 8 bases identical to TRBD2. The CDR3 totals 15 residues. CDR1 and CDR2 (germline): ENHRY, SYGVKD. V shed 4 bases, J shed 5 bases, and the junction held 9 bases outside the gene matches. The chain's CDR3 is CAISVLAVTQETQYF. CDR3 in DNA: TGTGCCATCAGTGTACTAGCGGTGACGCAGGAGACCCAGTACTTC.

This clone was detected a few times. The V and J genes are TRBV2 and TRBJ2-5, with a possible D match to TRBD2 (6 bases). V was clipped by 9 bases and J by 5 bases, with 16 bases between them. CDR1 and CDR2 (germline): SNHLY, FYNNEI. CDR3 length: 13 residues. As DNA, the CDR3 is TGTGCCAGGGGGACTGGGCCCTCGGAGACCCAGTACTTC. Protein: CARGTGPSETQYF.

The chain combines TRBV29-1 with TRBJ1-3, with a possible D match to TRBD1 (6 bases). The CDR3 spans 15 residues. Trimming left V 7 bases short and J 0 bases short, with 16 bases between. Germline lookup yields CDR1 SQVTM and CDR2 ANQGSEA. CDR3 sequence (DNA): TGCAGCGCAACGTCAGGGGCCCTCTCTGGAAACACCATATATTTT. Translating gives CSATSGALSGNTIYF.

The V call is TRBV5-4, the J call TRBJ2-7; D perhaps matches TRBD2 (6 bases). The CDR3 length is 16 residues. V lost 3 bases, J lost 5 bases, and 21 bases lay in between. Germline CDR1 reads SGHNT; CDR2 reads YYREEE (reference sequence). CDR3 sequence reads: CASSSDGWASEDEQYF. CDR3 in DNA: TGTGCCAGCAGCTCCGACGGGTGGGCTAGCGAGGACGAGCAGTACTTC.

The V gene is TRBV5-5, the J gene TRBJ2-3; no clear D gene. Germline-derived CDR1 and CDR2 are SGHKS and YYEKEE (reference sequence). This CDR3 comprises 13 residues. Trimming pared 0 bases from V and 6 bases from J, leaving 8 bases between. CDR3 sequence reads: CASSLGGMDTQYF. The CDR3 nucleotides are TGTGCCAGCAGCTTGGGAGGTATGGATACGCAGTATTTT.

The chain couples TRBV6-5 to TRBJ2-7; 10 bases agree with TRBD1. The junction had 2 bases not matched to a gene; V was cut back by 8 bases and J by 1 base. From germline, CDR1 is MNHEY and CDR2 SVGAGI. This CDR3 region has 13 residues. CDR3 nucleotides: TGTGCCAGCTGGACAGGGGGATCCTACGAGCAGTACTTC. Residues: CASWTGGSYEQYF.

A few counts support this clone. This rearrangement joins TRBV28 to TRBJ2-4; 10 bases fit TRBD1. The CDR3 totals 13 residues. J gave up 6 bases and V 7 bases, and 3 bases lay outside the gene matches. Looked up from germline, CDR1 is MDHEN and CDR2 is SYDVKM. CDR3 in DNA: TGTGCCAGCACTGGACAGGGGGTAAACATTCAGTACTTC. Amino acid sequence: CASTGQGVNIQYF.

This clone showed up just a few times. J is TRBJ1-3 and V is TRBV27; D is unclear. Germline V gene data show CDR1 as MNHEY and CDR2 as SMNVEV (reference sequence). V was trimmed by 6 bases and J by 1 base, leaving 7 bases between them. The CDR3 is 13 residues long. DNA of the CDR3: TGTGCCAGCAGATCGACTTCTGGAAACACCATATATTTT. The encoded protein is CASRSTSGNTIYF.

This clone has only a few counts. The V and J genes are TRBV4-3 and TRBJ2-3; TRBD2 aligns across 12 bases. V lost 2 bases, J lost 6 bases, and 6 bases stayed unmatched. The germline V gene has CDR1 LGHNA and CDR2 YSLEER. The CDR3 covers 16 residues. Written as DNA, the CDR3 is TGCGCCAGCAGCCAACCATCTAGCGGGAGGGCCGATACGCAGTATTTT. It is translated as CASSQPSSGRADTQYF.

This clone was picked up a small number of times. This chain uses TRBV6-5 with TRBJ2-7, with D maybe TRBD1 (5 bases). V was cut by 6 bases and J by 1 base, with 13 bases left in between. This CDR3 region has 14 residues. CDR1 and CDR2 from the germline V gene are MNHEY and SVGAGI. CDR3 loop: CASREADRSYEQYF. In DNA, the CDR3 is TGTGCCAGCAGAGAAGCCGACAGATCCTACGAGCAGTACTTC.

This chain connects TRBV4-1 to TRBJ1-1; D not resolved. Germline values: CDR1 MGHRA, CDR2 YSYEKL. Trimming took off 0 bases at V and 0 bases at J, with 14 bases between the two ends. CDR3 size: 17 residues. This CDR3 is CASSQEMTWRMNTEAFF. CDR3 sequence (DNA): TGCGCCAGCAGCCAAGAGATGACGTGGAGAATGAACACTGAAGCTTTCTTT.